This TCR beta chain emerged from a study of blood T cell repertoires in COVID-19. Overall study context: The origin of the acute and convalescent COVID-19 samples was the United States, Italy and Spain. In each case, the material was cDNA or gDNA derived from T cells, B-cell-depleted T cells, or PBMCs.

The CDR3 spans 18 residues. V was cut by 5 bases and J by 0 bases, with 20 bases left in between. Germline CDR1 reads SNHLY; CDR2 reads FYNNEI. Produced via immunoSEQ multiplex PCR; TCRdb's table is partial and in-frame only. The profile shows fewer than 200,000 clones, 80% to 90% of them singletons. Participant age was about 18 to 95 years, and participants resided in roughly 24 US areas. Categorization into cohorts depended on clinical history that participants reported. The gene calls are TRBV2 and TRBJ1-5; possibly TRBD1 for D (5 bases). Sequencing used PBMCs or T cells enriched from blood (not recorded which). This clonotype was obtained from a woman younger than 30 who had recovered from COVID-19. CDR3 DNA sequence: TGTGCCAGCAGTAAAGGGGCCTCAAGCCCCCCTAGCAATCAGCCCCAGCATTTT. Protein sequence: CASSKGASSPPSNQPQHF.